The rows below give T cell receptor beta chains drawn from one sample of a study of CD8+CD57+ T cells in acquired aplastic anemia. TCRdb reprocessed the reads with MiXCR, giving one entry per CDR3 protein. Of 160,000 or so distinct CDR3 sequences listed, about 50% are singletons. Sample: sorted CD4+, CD8+, or CD8+CD57+ T cells (not recorded which) from PBMCs. The source is a human donor with aplastic anemia. Each CDR3 is given with its conserved first and last residue. The D gene is left open where the match is weak. Clone size is shown for a subset of rows, as once, few, many or a class of expanded clone.

TGCAGTGCTCCATCCGACAGAACCTACGAGCAGTACTTC CSAPSDRTYEQYF - 13 TRBJ2-7 TRBV20-1 -
TGTGCCACCAGCAGAGGGAACAATGAGCAGTTCTTC CATSRGNNEQFF - 12 TRBJ2-1 TRBV15 few
TGCAGTGCTAGAGATCAGGGGAGGGGCCCTGAAGCTTTCTTT CSARDQGRGPEAFF - 14 TRBJ1-1 TRBV20-1 -
TGTGCCAGTAGGATCGGGGGCACTGAAGCTTTCTTT CASRIGGTEAFF - 12 TRBJ1-1 TRBV19 many
TGTGCCATCAGACTAGCTAACGAGCAGTACTTC CAIRLANEQYF - 11 TRBJ2-7 TRBV10-3 -
TGTGCCAGCAGTTTAGTGGAGGGTTACAATGAGCAGTTCTTC CASSLVEGYNEQFF - 14 TRBJ2-1 TRBV27 few
TGTGCCAGCAGCTCGAATATAAGACAAGAAGCTTTCTTT CASSSNIRQEAFF - 13 TRBJ1-1 TRBV13 many
TGTGCCAGCAGCTTGGACAGGTCCGCCTACGAGCAGTACTTC CASSLDRSAYEQYF - 14 TRBJ2-7 TRBV5-6 many
TGTGCCATCAGTGAGTTGGGTCAGCCCCAGCATTTT CAISELGQPQHF - 12 TRBJ1-5 TRBV10-3 few
TGTGCCATCAGTGAGAGGGGCGGGCTCCGTTCCGGGGAGCCGCTTTTT CAISERGGLRSGEPLF - 16 TRBJ2-2 TRBV10-3 once
TGTGCCAGCAGCCCATTAGCGGGAGGAATAGAGACCCAGTACTTC CASSPLAGGIETQYF TRBD2 15 TRBJ2-5 TRBV7-6 -
TGTGCCAGCAGTCCAGAGGGAGATTACGAGCAGTACTTC CASSPEGDYEQYF - 13 TRBJ2-7 TRBV2 many
TGTGCCAGCAGCTTGGAATACGGGGGCTACACCTTC CASSLEYGGYTF - 12 TRBJ1-2 TRBV5-4 many
TGTGCTAGCAGCTTAGCGCCAAGGAAAAATCAGCCCCAGCATTTT CASSLAPRKNQPQHF - 15 TRBJ1-5 TRBV7-7 -
TGTGCCAGCAGTTACTCGAGGCTAGCGTCGGGGAATGAGCAGTTCTTC CASSYSRLASGNEQFF - 16 TRBJ2-1 TRBV6-5 -
TGTGCCACCAAGGAGCAACCCCTCGTCAATGAGCAGTTCTTC CATKEQPLVNEQFF - 14 TRBJ2-1 TRBV15 -
TGTGCCAGCAGTCGCCGAGGGGGGGAGCAGTTCTTC CASSRRGGEQFF - 12 TRBJ2-1 TRBV27 few
TGTGCCAGCAGTGAAGACAATAACTATGGCTACACCTTC CASSEDNNYGYTF - 13 TRBJ1-2 TRBV2 -
TGCAGTGCGCGGGATCAATCAGAGACCCAGTACTTC CSARDQSETQYF - 12 TRBJ2-5 TRBV20-1 -
TGCAGCGTTGACACGGACCAAGAGACCCAGTACTTC CSVDTDQETQYF - 12 TRBJ2-5 TRBV29-1 few
TGTGCCAGCAGCTTGGAGGGAGGGGGGTCATCTGGGGCCAACGTCCTGACTTTC CASSLEGGGSSGANVLTF - 18 TRBJ2-6 TRBV5-4 many
TGTGCCAGCAGGCCGTCGGACAGCATCCCCGGAAACACCATATATTTT CASRPSDSIPGNTIYF - 16 TRBJ1-3 TRBV2 -
TGTGCCAGCAGCTGGGACAGCCTTTCACCCCTCCACTTT CASSWDSLSPLHF TRBD1 13 TRBJ1-6 TRBV7-2 few
TGTGCCAGCAGCCGGGACAGCGCGAACACCGGGGAGCTGTTTTTT CASSRDSANTGELFF TRBD1 15 TRBJ2-2 TRBV7-3 -
TGTGCCAGTAGTTCAAACCGACAGGGTGGCTACGAGCAGTACTTC CASSSNRQGGYEQYF TRBD1 15 TRBJ2-7 TRBV19 -
TGCAGCGTTGAAGCTGGGGGTTCCTACGAGCAGTACTTC CSVEAGGSYEQYF - 13 TRBJ2-7 TRBV29-1 many
TGTGCCAGTAGTACACGGACAGGGCTGGGGGCTGAAGCTTTCTTT CASSTRTGLGAEAFF TRBD1 15 TRBJ1-1 TRBV19 many
TGTGCCATCAGTGGGAGCAATCAGGGGTATGGCTACACCTTC CAISGSNQGYGYTF - 14 TRBJ1-2 TRBV10-3 -
TGTGCCAGCAGTTTGGCGGGAGGGCCTGGGGTCAATGAGCAGTTCTTC CASSLAGGPGVNEQFF TRBD2 16 TRBJ2-1 TRBV12-3/TRBV12-4 few
TGTGCTAGTGGTTTGGAGGCGGGAGCTTTCTACAATGAGCAGTATTTT CASGLEAGAFYNEQYF TRBD2 16 TRBJ2-3 TRBV12-5 -
TGTGCCAGCAGCCTGCGACAGGGTTCGAGCAATGAGCAGTTCTTC CASSLRQGSSNEQFF TRBD1 15 TRBJ2-1 TRBV7-2 many
TGTGCCAGCATGCAGGGACCGCGTGAAGCTTTCTTT CASMQGPREAFF - 12 TRBJ1-1 TRBV6-5 many
TGCAGTGCTAGAGGCCTCGGGGTGGGAGAGACCCAGTACTTC CSARGLGVGETQYF - 14 TRBJ2-5 TRBV20-1 -
TGTGCCAGTAGTAGAACAGGGGCGCCGAACACTGAAGCTTTCTTT CASSRTGAPNTEAFF TRBD1 15 TRBJ1-1 TRBV19 -
TGTGCCAGCAGTTTAGGGGGGGCAGATCAGCCCCAGCATTTT CASSLGGADQPQHF - 14 TRBJ1-5 TRBV12-3/TRBV12-4 many
TGTGCCACCAGTGATTTGAGGACTGGGGCCAACGTCCTGACTTTC CATSDLRTGANVLTF - 15 TRBJ2-6 TRBV24-1 many
TGTGCCATCACACCAGGGGGTTCATCCTACAATGAGCAGTTCTTC CAITPGGSSYNEQFF TRBD1 15 TRBJ2-1 TRBV10-3 many
TGCAGCGTTGAAGAAGGGGGCACTGAAGCTTTCTTT CSVEEGGTEAFF - 12 TRBJ1-1 TRBV29-1 -
TGCAGCGTTGGTTTCGGGTATGGCTACACCTTC CSVGFGYGYTF - 11 TRBJ1-2 TRBV29-1 -
TGCGCCAGCAGCTTCGGACAGGGGGCGGGGGAGACCCAGTACTTC CASSFGQGAGETQYF TRBD1 15 TRBJ2-5 TRBV5-1 -
TGTGCCTGGAGTGTAGACGGGGGAACTAATGAAAAACTGTTTTTT CAWSVDGGTNEKLFF - 15 TRBJ1-4 TRBV30 -
TGCAGTGCTAGCTACGGGCCGGGCTACAATGAGCAGTTCTTC CSASYGPGYNEQFF - 14 TRBJ2-1 TRBV20-1 -
TGTGCCAGCAGAGACCGGTTGAGCTCCTTCTATGGCTACACCTTC CASRDRLSSFYGYTF - 15 TRBJ1-2 TRBV2 -
TGTGCCAGCAGCTCCGGAGGGGGCGGGAGGGCCACAGATACGCAGTATTTT CASSSGGGGRATDTQYF TRBD2 17 TRBJ2-3 TRBV9 few
TGTGCCACCACTAGCCAGCCGGAGGACGAGCAGTACTTC CATTSQPEDEQYF - 13 TRBJ2-7 TRBV10-3 -
TGTGCCAGCAGCAACGGGAGGGCCAATGAGCAGTTCTTC CASSNGRANEQFF TRBD2 13 TRBJ2-1 TRBV7-6 few
TGTGCCAGCACCCCTGGGGGTACCGGGGTAAATGAGCAGTTCTTC CASTPGGTGVNEQFF - 15 TRBJ2-1 TRBV6-1 -
TGCGCCAGCAGCTTCACCCCGGGACAAATATACGAGCAGTACTTC CASSFTPGQIYEQYF - 15 TRBJ2-7 TRBV5-1 many
TGCAGTGCTAGATACGTGACCGGTCTCGAGCAGTACTTC CSARYVTGLEQYF - 13 TRBJ2-7 TRBV20-1 -
TGTGCCAGCAGCTCGACGTTACAGGGGAGGACGAACACTGAAGCTTTCTTT CASSSTLQGRTNTEAFF TRBD1 17 TRBJ1-1 TRBV7-9 many
TGCGCCAGCAGCCAGCCTTCTTCCTCCGCGAACACCGGGGAGCTGTTTTTT CASSQPSSSANTGELFF - 17 TRBJ2-2 TRBV4-1 few
TGTGCCAGACTAGGGGGGTGCTCCTATAATTCACCCCTCCACTTT CARLGGCSYNSPLHF - 15 TRBJ1-6 TRBV7-9 -
TGCAGTGCTAGGGACAGGGGGCAAGAAAGTCAGCCCCAGCATTTT CSARDRGQESQPQHF TRBD1 15 TRBJ1-5 TRBV20-1 -
TGCGCCAGCAGTGCCGGACTAGCGGGATCTTGGGGATACGAGCAGTACTTC CASSAGLAGSWGYEQYF TRBD2 17 TRBJ2-7 TRBV10-2 -
TGTGCCAGCAGCTTACACCAGGGGAACACTGAAGCTTTCTTT CASSLHQGNTEAFF - 14 TRBJ1-1 TRBV7-3 many